This T cell receptor beta chain appears in the sequencing data of a study of chemoradiotherapy in HPV16-positive cancers. For the study at large: Functional T-cell assays on a couple of HPV16-positive patients' cells defined candidate HPV-specific clones and common TCR motifs. General study points: HPV-specific T cells were functionally defined from only a couple of HPV16-positive patients. For HPV16-positive patients, expanding HPV-responsive T cells associated with longer recurrence-free survival. Non-HPV-specific T cells did not expand in tumors during treatment, whereas candidate HPV-specific clones and E7-related motifs did.

CDR1 is ENHRY and CDR2 is SYGVKD in the germline V gene. J gave up 9 bases and V 8 bases, and 6 bases lay outside the gene matches. CDR3 length equals 14 residues. Libraries were prepared by immunoSEQ multiplex PCR; TCRdb keeps only in-frame clonotypes and omits some of them. The profile shows tens of thousands of clones, about nine tenths of them singletons. Note on this clone: Its cognate antigen is unknown.

The rearrangement joins TRBV10-3 to TRBJ2-1; 14 positions agree with TRBD2. The sequence was collected from a human donor with HPV-associated anogenital cancer. The sequenced sample was blood, obtained from a patient who underwent chemoradiotherapy. This CDR3 reads CAIRLAGGPGEQFF. DNA of the CDR3: TGTGCCATCCGACTAGCGGGGGGGCCCGGTGAGCAGTTCTTC.